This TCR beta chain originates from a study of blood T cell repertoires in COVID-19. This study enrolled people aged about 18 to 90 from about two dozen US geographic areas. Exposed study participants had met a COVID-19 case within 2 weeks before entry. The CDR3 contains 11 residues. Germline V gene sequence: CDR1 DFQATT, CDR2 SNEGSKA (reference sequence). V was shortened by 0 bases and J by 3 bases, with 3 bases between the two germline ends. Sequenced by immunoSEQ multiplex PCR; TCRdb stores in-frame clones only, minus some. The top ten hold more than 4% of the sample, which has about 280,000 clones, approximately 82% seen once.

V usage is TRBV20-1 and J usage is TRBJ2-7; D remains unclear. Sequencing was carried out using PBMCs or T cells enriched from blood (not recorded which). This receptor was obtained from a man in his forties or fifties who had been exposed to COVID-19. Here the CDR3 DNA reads TGCAGTGCTAGAGATAGCTACGAGCAGTACTTC. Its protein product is CSARDSYEQYF.